The TCR beta chain described here comes from a study of neurological immune-mediated disorders. This clonotype was recorded at least ten times. Sorted libraries were derived from over 850,000 CD4+ or CD8+ T cells. From 15-18 subjects, every sequencing run obtained over 200 million TCR-beta sequences. TCRdb fed the 5' RACE reads into MiXCR, producing one record per CDR3 protein. Of about 30,000 distinct CDR3 sequences listed, around 5.9% were seen once; the top ten hold approximately 2.1%. The length of the CDR3 is 14 residues. Trimming removed 5 bases from V and 2 bases from J, with 9 bases in between. The V gene's germline CDR1 is SGHTA and CDR2 FQGNSA.

This sequence joins TRBV7-2 and TRBJ2-2; D is uncertain. The sample comprised CD4+ T cells from blood. This receptor was obtained from a woman aged 50 to 60 in good health. The CDR3 DNA reads as TGTGCCAGCAGCCCCGGGTCAAACACCGGGGAGCTGTTTTTT. As protein: CASSPGSNTGELFF.